This T cell receptor (beta chain) is drawn from a study of blood T cell repertoires in COVID-19. Whole-study context: The United States, Italy and Spain supplied acute and convalescent COVID-19 samples.

The length of the CDR3 is 16 residues. The germline CDR1 and CDR2 sequences are SGHDN and FVKESK. V shed 4 bases and J 3 bases; nucleotides not matched to a gene: 7. Method: immunoSEQ multiplex PCR; TCRdb's copy keeps in-frame clones and lacks some. The sample has 150,000 or so clones; 82% are singletons. V gene TRBV14 combines with J gene TRBJ2-5, with TRBD2 identical over 11 bases. The sample taken for sequencing was PBMCs or T cells enriched from blood (not recorded which). The receptor was isolated from a man in his fifties or sixties who had recovered from COVID-19. The CDR3 is CASSPIGTSGKETQYF. The CDR3 DNA is TGTGCCAGCAGCCCGATCGGGACTAGCGGTAAAGAGACCCAGTACTTC.